These 29 T cell receptor beta chains were all obtained from the same sample, sequenced in a study of neurological immune-mediated disorders. In TCRdb, the 5' RACE reads were re-called with MiXCR into one record per CDR3 protein. The sample lists more than 75,000 distinct CDR3 sequences; 4.3% were seen once. Time point: longitudinal time-point 3. Sequencing input: PBMCs. The receptors shown here come from a woman between 55 and 75 years old with multiple sclerosis.

This clonotype was seen at least ten times. The chain links TRBV25-1 to TRBJ2-1; 14 bases are shared with TRBD2. The CDR3 is 19 residues long. V gave up 1 base and J gave up 4 bases; unmatched junction bases: 9. Germline V CDR1 and CDR2: MGHDK, SYGVNS. The CDR3 nucleotides read TGTGCCAGCAGTGAATTGGCCGGACTAGCGGGGGGCCTATACAATGAGCAGTTCTTC. Its translation: CASSELAGLAGGLYNEQFF.

In this sample, this clonotype turned up many times. This sequence joins TRBV3-1 and TRBJ2-7; D may be TRBD2 (7 bases). This CDR3 has 17 residues. V lost 3 bases and J lost 1, with 19 bases in between. Germline CDR1 and CDR2: LGHDT and YNNKEL (reference sequence). The CDR3 loop reads CASSQSHGGGPSYEQYF. The CDR3 bases are TGTGCCAGCAGCCAGAGCCACGGCGGGGGCCCTTCCTACGAGCAGTACTTC.

At least ten counts were recorded for this clonotype. This sequence joins TRBV5-1 and TRBJ1-1; weak D call: TRBD1 (6 bases). The V gene's germline CDR1 is SGHRS and CDR2 YFSETQ. Trimming stripped 8 bases from V and 3 bases from J, with 14 bases between. The CDR3 has 13 residues. CDR3 loop: CASNRAGDTEAFF. The CDR3 nucleotides are TGCGCCAGTAACAGGGCGGGAGACACTGAAGCTTTCTTT.

Many counts were recorded for this clonotype. The rearrangement uses TRBV5-6 and TRBJ1-1; D not resolved. V shed 3 bases and J shed 11 bases, with 17 bases lying between them. The CDR3 sequence is 13 residues long. Per germline, CDR1 SGHDT and CDR2 YYEEEE. Here the CDR3 reads CASSYRGTKAAFF. CDR3 in DNA: TGTGCCAGCAGCTATCGAGGCACAAAAGCGGCTTTCTTT.

Many counts were recorded for this clonotype. The chain recombines TRBV5-1 with TRBJ2-7, with TRBD1 identical over 12 bases. The CDR3 has 15 amino acids. The V segment lost 1 base and the J segment 6 bases; nucleotides outside the gene matches: 5. CDR1 and CDR2 from the germline V gene are SGHRS and YFSETQ. CDR3 nucleotides: TGCGCCAGCAGCTTGTCCGGGACAGGGGGCCTCGAGCAGTACTTC. This encodes CASSLSGTGGLEQYF. The full variable domain, with the rest looked up from reference TRBV5-1 and TRBJ2-7, is KAGVTQTPRYLIKTRGQQVTLSCSPISGHRSVSWYQQTPGQGLQFLFEYFSETQRNKGNFPGRFSGRQFSNSRSEMNVSTLELGDSALYLCASSLSGTGGLEQYFGPGTRLTVT.

This clonotype was found many times. The V call is TRBV5-1, the J call TRBJ2-2; weak D call: TRBD1 (6 bases). The CDR3 consists of 15 residues. The ends were cut back, 4 bases at V and 3 bases at J, with 13 bases in the middle. Germline lookup yields CDR1 SGHRS and CDR2 YFSETQ. CDR3 sequence: CASSPGTPYTGELFF. DNA of the CDR3: TGCGCCAGCAGCCCAGGGACACCCTACACCGGGGAGCTGTTTTTT.

Ten or more counts support this clonotype. The chain carries TRBV15 and TRBJ2-4, with 10 bases that match TRBD1. J lost 6 bases, V lost 1 base, and 3 bases had no gene match. The CDR3 has 15 residues. Germline V lookup: CDR1 LNHNV, CDR2 YYDKDF (reference sequence). The CDR3 region has the DNA TGTGCCACCAGCAGAGTGGGACAGGGGAGAAACATTCAGTACTTC. This codes for CATSRVGQGRNIQYF.

This clonotype has ten or more counts. The chain recombines TRBV7-8 with TRBJ1-2; 9 bases are shared with TRBD1. The germline CDR1 and CDR2 sequences are SGHVS and FQNEAQ. Losses at the gene ends were 2 bases for V and 6 bases for J; bases not matched to a gene: 4. The CDR3 runs 14 residues. DNA of the CDR3: TGTGCCAGCAGCTTATGGGGGGACAGGGATGGCTACACCTTC. Its protein product is CASSLWGDRDGYTF.

This clonotype was recorded at least ten times. This chain uses TRBV12-3 or TRBV12-4 with TRBJ1-1, with a possible D match to TRBD1 (5 bases). This CDR3 is built from 14 residues. V was trimmed by 6 bases and J by 3 bases, leaving 14 bases between them. Here the CDR3 reads CASSHSLGDTEAFF. The DNA for the CDR3 is TGTGCCAGCAGCCACTCCTTGGGGGACACTGAAGCTTTCTTT.

The chain recombines TRBV7-2 with TRBJ2-5, with D possibly being TRBD1 (6 bases). The CDR3 totals 18 residues. Germline V gene lookup returns CDR1 SGHTA and CDR2 FQGNSA. The V gene lost 1 base and the J gene lost 1 base, with 19 bases spanning the gap. CDR3 residues: CASSLVVLGPGAQETQYF. Here the CDR3 DNA reads TGTGCCAGCAGCTTAGTAGTTCTAGGACCAGGGGCCCAAGAGACCCAGTACTTC.

The sample holds many counts of this clonotype. CDR3 coding DNA: TGTGCCAGCAGTTATGGCGTCCAAAACATTCAGTACTTC. This encodes CASSYGVQNIQYF. This chain links TRBV6-2 or TRBV6-3 with TRBJ2-4, with no clear D. Germline V gene data show CDR1 as MNHEY and CDR2 as SVGEGT. The V end lost 3 bases, the J end lost 5 bases, and 8 bases lay between the germline ends. The CDR3 contains 13 residues.

This clonotype was seen at least ten times. The chain's CDR3 is CASSLGGTGGREQYF. The CDR3, as DNA: TGCGCCAGCAGCTTGGGCGGGACAGGGGGCCGGGAGCAGTACTTC. V gene TRBV5-1 combines with J gene TRBJ2-7; 12 nucleotides agree with TRBD1. After removal of 0 bases from V and 7 bases from J, the junction contained 5 bases not matched to a gene. The CDR3 is made up of 15 amino acids. Germline assignment: CDR1 SGHRS and CDR2 YFSETQ.

Many counts were recorded for this clonotype. The gene calls are TRBV15 and TRBJ1-5; 7 bases align to TRBD1. The CDR3 totals 16 residues. V lost 5 bases, J lost 0 bases, and 7 bases stayed unmatched. Germline CDR1 is LNHNV and CDR2 is YYDKDF (reference sequence). CDR3 sequence reads: CATSSSGQDSNQPQHF. CDR3 nucleotide sequence: TGTGCCACCAGCTCCTCAGGACAGGATAGCAATCAGCCCCAGCATTTT.

The V gene is TRBV6-1, the J gene TRBJ1-1; no definite D call. The V end lost 11 bases, the J end lost 5 bases, and 24 bases lay between the germline ends. Germline V gene sequence: CDR1 MNHNS, CDR2 SASEGT. The CDR3 contains 15 residues. The DNA of the CDR3 is TGTGCCGGCAAAACGATCTACAGTTCGAAAACTGAAGCTTTCTTT. This gives the protein CAGKTIYSSKTEAFF.

The CDR3 loop reads CASRLARPGGGKTEAFF. Here the CDR3 DNA reads TGTGCAAGTCGCTTAGCTCGACCAGGGGGTGGGAAGACTGAAGCTTTCTTT. This chain links TRBV12-2 with TRBJ1-1; TRBD1 is the table's D call, not checked against the DNA. TRBV12-2 is designated a pseudogene. The CDR3 loop spans 17 amino acids.

This clonotype has at least ten counts. This sequence joins TRBV20-1 and TRBJ2-5, with 9 bases identical to TRBD1. The CDR3 extends over 15 amino acids. V was clipped by 4 bases and J by 5 bases; unmatched bases: 11. Per germline, CDR1 DFQATT and CDR2 SNEGSKA (reference sequence). The CDR3: CSATAGTGRVETQYF. The DNA of the CDR3 is TGCAGTGCTACAGCCGGGACAGGGCGGGTGGAGACCCAGTACTTC.

This clonotype was detected ten times or more. This chain joins TRBV28 and TRBJ1-2; D remains ambiguous. CDR3 length equals 14 residues. CDR1 MDHEN and CDR2 SYDVKM come from the germline V gene. V dropped 5 bases and J dropped 0 bases, with 10 bases sitting between them. CDR3 protein: CASSDAVTNYGYTF. The CDR3 DNA is TGTGCCAGCAGTGACGCAGTAACTAACTATGGCTACACCTTC.

This clonotype has a handful of counts. The V and J genes are TRBV18 and TRBJ1-5; D remains ambiguous. Germline V gives CDR1 KGHSH, CDR2 LQKENI. V was pared by 2 bases and J by 4 bases, with 18 bases between. The CDR3 spans 17 residues. CDR3 coding DNA: TGTGCCAGCTCACCATCGGGTCCTCTGATGGAGAATCAGCCCCAGCATTTT. Translating gives CASSPSGPLMENQPQHF.

This clonotype was counted many times. This chain connects TRBV30 to TRBJ1-2; D unresolved. Deletions cut 2 bases from V and 4 bases from J, with 8 bases between. Germline V lookup: CDR1 GTSNPN, CDR2 SVGIG (reference sequence). The CDR3 totals 12 residues. The CDR3 coding sequence is TGTGCCTGGAGTCGCAGGCTCTATGGCTACACCTTC. Translating it yields CAWSRRLYGYTF.

This chain uses TRBV30 with TRBJ2-1; possibly TRBD1 for D (7 bases). Germline V gives CDR1 GTSNPN, CDR2 SVGIG (reference sequence). Trimming removed 4 bases from V and 9 bases from J, with 16 bases in between. This CDR3 contains 13 residues. DNA for the CDR3: TGTGCCTGGAATAAGGCAGGGGGAGGTGAGCAGTTCTTC. It codes for CAWNKAGGGEQFF.

This clonotype was observed many times. The genes are TRBV5-1 and TRBJ1-6, with TRBD1 as a possible D gene (5 bases). Germline V lookup: CDR1 SGHRS, CDR2 YFSETQ. The CDR3 has 14 amino acids. V shed 1 base and J shed 7 bases, with 9 bases lying between them. CDR3 DNA sequence: TGCGCCAGCAGCTTGTGGGGCTCCAATTCACCCCTCCACTTT. Protein sequence: CASSLWGSNSPLHF.

In the case of this clonotype: One end of the junction varies from germline; a read error may be responsible. This rearrangement joins TRBV7-2 to TRBJ1-5; unclear D gene. The CDR3 runs to 13 residues. In germline, CDR1 is SGHTA, CDR2 FQGNSA. The CDR3 protein is CASSQDLSQPQLF. The DNA for the CDR3 is TGTGCCAGCAGCCAAGACCTGTCTCAGCCCCAGCTTTTT.

This clonotype was counted many times. The chain has TRBV6-5 and TRBJ1-1, with D possibly being TRBD1 (5 bases). Trimming pared 5 bases from V and 6 bases from J, leaving 16 bases between. This CDR3 has 14 residues. Germline lookup yields CDR1 MNHEY and CDR2 SVGAGI. The CDR3 sequence is CASSRPGGSAEAFF. CDR3 bases: TGTGCCAGCAGTCGGCCGGGGGGGTCGGCTGAAGCTTTCTTT.

The table lists this clonotype with many counts. The rearrangement uses TRBV7-2 and TRBJ2-3; D may be TRBD2 (7 bases). Trimming stripped 0 bases from V and 0 bases from J, with 13 bases between. Germline CDR1 is SGHTA and CDR2 is FQGNSA. CDR3 length: 17 amino acids. The CDR3 region is CASSLARGAASTDTQYF. CDR3 coding DNA: TGTGCCAGCAGCTTAGCCCGGGGGGCAGCGAGCACAGATACGCAGTATTTT.

There are many counts of this clonotype. The V and J genes are TRBV12-3 or TRBV12-4 and TRBJ1-5, with 8 nucleotides matching TRBD1. V gave up 6 bases and J gave up 0 bases; unmatched junction bases: 4. This CDR3 spans 15 amino acids. CDR3 loop: CASSQTGGSNQPQHF. As DNA, the CDR3 is TGTGCCAGCAGCCAAACAGGGGGTAGCAATCAGCCCCAGCATTTT.

Ten or more counts support this clonotype. The chain has TRBV7-2 and TRBJ1-2; 7 positions agree with TRBD1. CDR3 length equals 14 residues. Germline-derived CDR1 and CDR2 are SGHTA and FQGNSA. Trimming cost V 0 bases and J 6 bases; bases outside gene matches: 4. In DNA, the CDR3 is TGTGCCAGCAGCTTAGCCTTCAGGGGGGATGGCTACACCTTC. It codes for CASSLAFRGDGYTF.

In this sample, this clonotype turned up a few times. The chain joins TRBV5-1 to TRBJ2-1; possible D gene TRBD2, 5 bases. Trimming took off 2 bases at V and 8 bases at J, with 20 bases between the two ends. CDR3 length: 16 amino acids. CDR1 and CDR2 from the germline V gene are SGHRS and YFSETQ. As DNA, the CDR3 is TGCGCCAGCAGCTTAGGAACGGGGAGAGGTGGTCATGAGCAGTTCTTC. Translating it yields CASSLGTGRGGHEQFF.

In this sample, this clonotype turned up many times. The genes are TRBV24-1 and TRBJ2-1; no definite D call. CDR1 and CDR2 (germline): KGHDR, SFDVKD. The CDR3 length is 13 residues. Trimming pared 3 bases from V and 13 bases from J, leaving 15 bases between. DNA for the CDR3: TGTGCCACCAGTGATCAATTCTTGACAAAACAGTTCTTC. Protein sequence: CATSDQFLTKQFF.

This clonotype showed up many times. CDR3 nucleotides: TGCAGTGCAGCCCCATTGGGGGGATCAAACTACGAGCAGTACTTC. Its protein is CSAAPLGGSNYEQYF. The V call is TRBV20-1, the J call TRBJ2-7, with a weak D call TRBD2 (6 bases). Germline-derived CDR1 and CDR2 are DFQATT and SNEGSKA (reference sequence). With 6 bases removed from V and 3 bases from J, the gap between germline ends came to 21 bases. The CDR3 is 15 residues long.